Only a few counts were recorded for the clone carrying this TCR beta chain. Its matching antigen is unknown. Presence of unique molecular identifiers characterized the TCR beta cDNA libraries. A population of about 0.95 to 11 million T cells gave rise to roughly 500,000 cDNA molecules. TCRdb fed the PCR reads into MiXCR, producing one record per CDR3 protein. The sample shows roughly 600,000 distinct CDR3 sequences, roughly 45% of them seen only once. This sample is part of a study of post-analysis software for immune sequencing data. Whole-study context: As for disease course, relapsing-remitting, secondary progressive and progressive-relapsing multiple sclerosis were all included.

Germline-derived CDR1 and CDR2 are SGHTA and FQGNSA. Between the trimmed V and J ends, which lost 0 bases and 11 bases, there was a span of 5 bases. The CDR3 has 11 residues. Whole-study results and caveats: When patients were compared with controls, a handful of TRBV segments were more frequent, TRBV5-6, TRBV5-1 and TRBV20-1 among them. Those samples that were prepared in the same batch co-clustered strongly by F measure. For normalized Chao1 diversity, multiple sclerosis patients scored significantly lower than controls did.

V gene TRBV7-2 combines with J gene TRBJ2-1; D gene unclear. This receptor was obtained from a girl aged 10 to 17 with multiple sclerosis. Sequenced sample: blood. In nucleotides, the CDR3 is TGTGCCAGCAGCTTAGCGGGCAAGCAGTTCTTC. Translated, it gives CASSLAGKQFF.